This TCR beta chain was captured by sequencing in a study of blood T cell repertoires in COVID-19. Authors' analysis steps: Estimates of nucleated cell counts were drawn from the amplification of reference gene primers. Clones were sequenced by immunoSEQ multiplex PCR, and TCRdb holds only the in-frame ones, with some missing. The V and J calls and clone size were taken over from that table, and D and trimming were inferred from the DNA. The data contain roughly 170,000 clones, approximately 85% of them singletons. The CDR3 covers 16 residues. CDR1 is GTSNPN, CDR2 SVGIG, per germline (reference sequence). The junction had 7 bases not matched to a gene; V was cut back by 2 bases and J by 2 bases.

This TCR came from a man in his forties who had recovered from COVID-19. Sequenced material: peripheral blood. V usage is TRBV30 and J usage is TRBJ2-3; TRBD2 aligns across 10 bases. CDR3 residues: CAWSRTAGGFTDTQYF. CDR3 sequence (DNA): TGTGCCTGGAGTAGAACAGCGGGGGGGTTCACAGATACGCAGTATTTT. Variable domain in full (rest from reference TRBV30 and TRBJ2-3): SQTIHQWPATLVQPVGSPLSLECTVEGTSNPNLYWYRQAAGRGLQLLFYSVGIGQISSEVPQNLSASRPQDRQFILSSKKLLLSDSGFYLCAWSRTAGGFTDTQYFGPGTRLTVL.